Here is one T cell receptor (beta chain) with its context. The record originates from a study of control samples from healthy donors and cancer patients. Clones were read by immunoSEQ multiplex PCR, and TCRdb kept only the in-frame ones, dropping some. Among approximately 110,000 clones listed, approximately 89% were seen once. Trimming removed 3 bases from V and 1 base from J, with 6 bases in between. Germline V gene sequence: CDR1 SGHTA, CDR2 FQGNSA. The CDR3 is 13 amino acids. The receptor's source is a woman aged 18-35 years in good health. Material for sequencing was blood. The rearrangement joins TRBV7-2 to TRBJ1-1; D gene uncertain. The CDR3 DNA reads as TGTGCCAGCAGCTTGGGATCGAACACTGAAGCTTTCTTT. Protein product: CASSLGSNTEAFF.